This T cell receptor beta chain derives from a study of CD8 T cells in ankylosing spondylitis. Germline V gene lookup returns CDR1 KGHSH and CDR2 LQKENI. With V trimmed by 4 bases and J by 0 bases, 5 bases remained unmatched. The CDR3 runs to 16 residues. This clonotype was recorded at least ten times. The target antigen is unknown. Study conclusions and caveats: Clones linked to disease were reported to show significant enrichment in matched ankylosing spondylitis synovial fluid. One TCR beta motif, made up of roughly eight highly homologous variants, appeared characteristic of ankylosing spondylitis blood.

Molecular-barcoded quantitative 5'-RACE produced these TCR beta libraries. TCRdb re-analysed the 5' RACE reads in MiXCR, keeping a single row per CDR3 protein. The sample carries roughly 440,000 distinct CDR3 sequences, approximately 17% recorded once. The rearrangement uses TRBV18 and TRBJ2-2; 7 bases match TRBD1. Specimen: blood, either unsorted or a sorted T cell fraction (not recorded which). This clonotype was sampled from a male donor with ankylosing spondylitis. For the CDR3, the DNA is TGTGCCAGCTCACGAGACGGGACAGCGAACACCGGGGAGCTGTTTTTT. Its translation: CASSRDGTANTGELFF.